What follows are 30 T cell receptor beta chains derived from one specimen sequenced in a study of T cells expressing NK-cell markers. TCRdb reanalyzed the 5' RACE reads and collapses them to one entry per CDR3 protein, without DNA. The listing records 400,000 to 450,000 distinct CDR3 sequences. Sequencing was done on a sample of blood T cells: a sorted CD56 or NKG2C T cell subset, CD4+ or CD8+ T cells, or bulk PBMC T cells (not recorded which). These receptors all come from a woman aged 18 to 75 in good health.

The gene calls are TRBV7-2 and TRBJ1-1; the TCRdb D gene call, TRBD1, has no DNA to confirm it. Germline CDR1 is SGHTA and CDR2 is FQGNSA. The CDR3 extends over 15 amino acids. The CDR3 loop reads CASSPSRVPNTEAFF.

CDR3 residues: CASSYTSGQGVNYEQYF. The chain recombines TRBV6-5 with TRBJ2-7; the TRBD1 assignment by TCRdb is unverifiable without DNA. The CDR3 consists of 17 residues. Germline assignment: CDR1 MNHEY and CDR2 SVGAGI.

The rearrangement joins TRBV24-1 to TRBJ1-5; the D call from TCRdb, TRBD1, cannot be confirmed without DNA. Germline V gene lookup returns CDR1 KGHDR and CDR2 SFDVKD. The CDR3 has 14 residues. CDR3 protein: CATTRPGGTQPQHF.

The rearrangement uses TRBV7-2 and TRBJ1-1; TCRdb proposes TRBD1, but this gene call is untestable without DNA. Germline V gene sequence: CDR1 SGHTA, CDR2 FQGNSA. This CDR3 has 14 residues. CDR3 residues: CASSLKPTGTEAFF. Drawing the rest from reference TRBV7-2 and TRBJ1-1, the complete variable domain is GAGVSQSPSNKVTEKGKDVELRCDPISGHTALYWYRQSLGQGLEFLIYFQGNSAPDKSGLPSDRFSAERTGGSVSTLTIQRTQQEDSAVYLCASSLKPTGTEAFFGQGTRLTVV.

V and J are TRBV12-3 or TRBV12-4 and TRBJ2-1; TCRdb names TRBD1, which stays unverified in the absence of DNA. The CDR3 has 11 residues. CDR3 in amino acids: CASSPGWEQFF.

V is TRBV19 and J is TRBJ2-4; without DNA, the TCRdb call of TRBD2 cannot be checked. The length of the CDR3 is 15 residues. CDR1 LNHDA and CDR2 SQIVND come from the germline V gene (reference sequence). CDR3 amino acids: CASSIQSGPKNIQYF. Full variable domain (remainder filled in from reference TRBV19 and TRBJ2-4): DGGITQSPKYLFRKEGQNVTLSCEQNLNHDAMYWYRQDPGQGLRLIYYSQIVNDFQKGDIAEGYSVSREKKESFPLTVTSAQKNPTAFYLCASSIQSGPKNIQYFGAGTRLSVL.

The chain combines TRBV14 with TRBJ1-2. CDR1 is SGHDN, CDR2 FVKESK, per germline. This CDR3 contains 17 residues. The CDR3 protein is CASSQRTPGRSNYGYTF.

This rearrangement joins TRBV7-6 to TRBJ2-5; the D call of TRBD1 rests on TCRdb alone, since no DNA is present to check it. This CDR3 has 15 residues. Germline CDR1 and CDR2: SGHVS and FNYEAQ. CDR3 protein: CASSSGQRLQETQYF.

J is TRBJ2-1 and V is TRBV20-1; checking the TCRdb D call of TRBD1 is not possible without DNA. The CDR3 is made up of 16 amino acids. Germline loops: CDR1 DFQATT, CDR2 SNEGSKA (reference sequence). This CDR3 reads CSARFYRGHRDNEQFF.

The chain joins TRBV7-2 to TRBJ2-1; TCRdb outputs TRBD2, but without DNA this stays unchecked. The CDR3 sequence is 15 residues long. Per germline, CDR1 SGHTA and CDR2 FQGNSA. CDR3: CASSLETGEYNEQFF.

The J gene is TRBJ2-5, the V gene TRBV20-1; TCRdb designates TRBD1, a call that cannot be tested without DNA. CDR3 length: 13 amino acids. The germline V gene encodes CDR1 DFQATT and CDR2 SNEGSKA (reference sequence). CDR3 residues: CSARWGSQETQYF.

The chain employs TRBV20-1 and TRBJ2-1; TCRdb's assignment of TRBD1 cannot be checked, as there is no DNA. Per germline, CDR1 DFQATT and CDR2 SNEGSKA (reference sequence). The CDR3 is made up of 15 amino acids. The CDR3 protein is CSARGWGASGNEQFF.

The gene calls are TRBV12-3 or TRBV12-4 and TRBJ1-5; the D call from TCRdb, TRBD1, cannot be confirmed without DNA. The CDR3 totals 13 residues. Here the CDR3 reads CASGAGSNQPQHF.

This chain connects TRBV30 to TRBJ1-5. In germline, CDR1 is GTSNPN, CDR2 SVGIG (reference sequence). This CDR3 comprises 13 residues. The CDR3 sequence is CAWSVYMGEPQHF. The entire variable domain, with the rest obtained from reference TRBV30 and TRBJ1-5, is as follows: SQTIHQWPATLVQPVGSPLSLECTVEGTSNPNLYWYRQAAGRGLQLLFYSVGIGQISSEVPQNLSASRPQDRQFILSSKKLLLSDSGFYLCAWSVYMGEPQHFGDGTRLSIL.

The chain's CDR3 is CASSPGLAADTQYF. This sequence joins TRBV7-2 and TRBJ2-3; TCRdb's D call, TRBD1, is unchecked because there is no DNA. This CDR3 has 14 amino acids. Per the germline V gene, CDR1 is SGHTA and CDR2 is FQGNSA.

This chain connects TRBV27 to TRBJ2-1; the D gene TCRdb calls, TRBD2, cannot be checked with no DNA. Germline CDR1 MNHEY, CDR2 SMNVEV (reference sequence). The CDR3 extends over 14 amino acids. CDR3 region: CASQTSGTDNEQFF.

This chain joins TRBV12-3 or TRBV12-4 and TRBJ2-5; TCRdb's D call, TRBD1, is unchecked because there is no DNA. The CDR3 is 13 residues long. The chain's CDR3 is CASSLERGETQYF.

This chain uses TRBV5-6 with TRBJ2-1; TCRdb indicates TRBD1, and absent DNA this call remains unverified. There are 15 residues in the CDR3. CDR1 is SGHDT and CDR2 is YYEEEE in the germline V gene. This chain's CDR3 is CASSLPGQALNEQFF.

This chain joins TRBV28 and TRBJ2-5. Germline CDR1 and CDR2: MDHEN and SYDVKM. This CDR3 spans 16 amino acids. CDR3 loop: CASSLYHGGNQETQYF.

This chain uses TRBV5-1 with TRBJ2-1. This CDR3 contains 12 residues. Germline CDR1 and CDR2: SGHRS and YFSETQ. This chain's CDR3 is CASSFLEDEQFF. Complete variable domain (other parts from reference TRBV5-1 and TRBJ2-1): KAGVTQTPRYLIKTRGQQVTLSCSPISGHRSVSWYQQTPGQGLQFLFEYFSETQRNKGNFPGRFSGRQFSNSRSEMNVSTLELGDSALYLCASSFLEDEQFFGPGTRLTVL.

The rearrangement uses TRBV12-3 or TRBV12-4 and TRBJ2-5; the TRBD1 assignment by TCRdb is unverifiable without DNA. The CDR3 consists of 12 residues. CDR3 protein: CASTPGQETQYF.

This chain joins TRBV15 and TRBJ2-4; TCRdb returns TRBD1, unconfirmable since there is no DNA. CDR1 and CDR2 from the germline V gene are LNHNV and YYDKDF (reference sequence). The CDR3 is 15 residues long. The CDR3 reads CATSERGGAKNIQYF.

The chain employs TRBV12-3 or TRBV12-4 and TRBJ2-3. The CDR3 runs to 13 residues. This chain's CDR3 is CASSLAQQNTQYF.

This rearrangement joins TRBV18 to TRBJ1-2. CDR1 and CDR2 from the germline V gene are KGHSH and LQKENI. The CDR3 consists of 12 residues. CDR3 amino acids: CASSMPGYGYTF.

V usage is TRBV7-9 and J usage is TRBJ1-4; the TRBD1 assignment by TCRdb is unverifiable without DNA. Germline CDR1 is SEHNR and CDR2 is FQNEAQ (reference sequence). The CDR3 loop spans 16 amino acids. CDR3: CASSTRDRGRDEKLFF.

The chain combines TRBV30 with TRBJ2-3; TCRdb designates TRBD1, a call that cannot be tested without DNA. This CDR3 is built from 17 residues. Germline CDR1 is GTSNPN and CDR2 is SVGIG (reference sequence). CDR3 in amino acids: CAWCPVSGQGAGDTQYF.

The V and J genes are TRBV2 and TRBJ2-6. Germline CDR1 reads SNHLY; CDR2 reads FYNNEI. CDR3 length: 12 amino acids. The CDR3 is CASASGANVLTF.

CDR3 loop: CAWSVLVTDTQYF. The V call is TRBV30, the J call TRBJ2-3. Germline V gives CDR1 GTSNPN, CDR2 SVGIG (reference sequence). CDR3 length equals 13 residues.

The CDR3 sequence is CSVQSGAAGELFF. The chain employs TRBV29-1 and TRBJ2-2; absent DNA, TCRdb's TRBD2 call cannot be checked. The length of the CDR3 is 13 residues. CDR1 is SQVTM and CDR2 is ANQGSEA in the germline V gene.

V and J are TRBV24-1 and TRBJ2-5. The germline V gene encodes CDR1 KGHDR and CDR2 SFDVKD. CDR3 length: 13 residues. The CDR3 region is CATTAGNQETQYF.